Here is one T cell receptor (beta chain) with its context. This sample was taken from a study of technical replicates of blood from a few donors. Trimming left V 7 bases short and J 6 bases short, with 20 bases between. Germline values: CDR1 SGHVS, CDR2 FNYEAQ. The CDR3 is 15 amino acids. The repertoire was sequenced with immunoSEQ multiplex PCR; TCRdb's copy has only in-frame clones and lacks some. The data contain roughly 87,000 clones, 91% of them singletons. The chain links TRBV7-6 to TRBJ2-3; possibly TRBD2 for D (6 bases). Input material: T cells isolated from PBMCs. The receptor's source is a human donor in good health. The CDR3 reads CASTPTPGAQDTQYF. The DNA for the CDR3 is TGTGCCAGCACCCCCACACCGGGAGCCCAGGATACGCAGTATTTT.